The 2 T cell receptor beta chains listed next were all sequenced from one sample in a study of blood T cell repertoires in COVID-19. Generated by immunoSEQ multiplex PCR, the TCRdb table keeps only in-frame clones and is missing some. The table records about 170,000 clones, 85% to 90% of them present only once. The sample consisted of peripheral blood. The origin of the receptors is a young man with active or convalescent COVID-19.

V is TRBV7-6 and J is TRBJ2-1; TRBD1 might be the D (6 bases). CDR3 size: 17 residues. Germline assignment: CDR1 SGHVS and CDR2 FNYEAQ. Between the trimmed V and J ends, which lost 1 base and 2 bases, there was a span of 15 bases. DNA for the CDR3: TGTGCCAGCAGCTTAGAAGGGCCCTCAGGGGCCTACAATGAGCAGTTCTTC. Translated, it gives CASSLEGPSGAYNEQFF.

The chain couples TRBV2 to TRBJ2-7, with D tentatively TRBD2 (5 bases). The CDR3 covers 13 residues. Trimming cost V 7 bases and J 4 bases, with 14 bases left between them. CDR1 and CDR2 (germline): SNHLY, FYNNEI. CDR3 in DNA: TGTGCCAGCATGCCATCGGGGAGATACGAGCAGTACTTC. This encodes CASMPSGRYEQYF. Complete variable domain (other parts from reference TRBV2 and TRBJ2-7): EPEVTQTPSHQVTQMGQEVILRCVPISNHLYFYWYRQILGQKVEFLVSFYNNEISEKSEIFDDQFSVERPDGSNFTLKIRSTKLEDSAMYFCASMPSGRYEQYFGPGTRLTVT.